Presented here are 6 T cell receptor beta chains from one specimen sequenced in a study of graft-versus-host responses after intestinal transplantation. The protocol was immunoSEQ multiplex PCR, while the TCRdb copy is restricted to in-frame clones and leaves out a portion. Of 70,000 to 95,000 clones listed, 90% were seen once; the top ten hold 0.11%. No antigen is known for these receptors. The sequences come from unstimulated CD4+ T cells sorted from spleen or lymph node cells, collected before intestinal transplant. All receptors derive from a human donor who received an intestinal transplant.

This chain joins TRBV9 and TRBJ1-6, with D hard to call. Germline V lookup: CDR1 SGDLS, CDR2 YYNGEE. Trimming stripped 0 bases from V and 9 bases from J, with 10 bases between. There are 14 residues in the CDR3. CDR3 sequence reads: CASSVADTGSPLHF. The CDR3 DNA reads TGTGCCAGCAGCGTAGCTGACACCGGTTCACCCCTCCACTTT.

The CDR3 loop reads CASSLGGGYRSHNQPQHF. For the CDR3, the DNA is TGTGCCAGCAGTTTAGGAGGTGGCTATCGAAGTCATAATCAGCCCCAGCATTTT. The rearrangement links TRBV27 to TRBJ1-5; D uncertain. Germline V gene data show CDR1 as MNHEY and CDR2 as SMNVEV (reference sequence). Deletions cut 2 bases from V and 4 bases from J, with 21 bases between. The CDR3 runs 18 residues.

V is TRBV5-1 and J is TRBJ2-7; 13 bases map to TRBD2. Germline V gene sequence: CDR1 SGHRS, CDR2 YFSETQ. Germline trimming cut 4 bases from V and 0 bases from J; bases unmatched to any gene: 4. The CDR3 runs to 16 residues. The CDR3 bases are TGCGCCAGCAGCCCCGGGACTAGCGGGGTCTCCTACGAGCAGTACTTC. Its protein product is CASSPGTSGVSYEQYF.

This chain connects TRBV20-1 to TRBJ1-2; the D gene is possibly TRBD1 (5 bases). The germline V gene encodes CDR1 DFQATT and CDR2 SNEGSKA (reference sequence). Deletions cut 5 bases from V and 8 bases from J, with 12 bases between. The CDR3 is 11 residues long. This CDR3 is CSAGLEGGYTF. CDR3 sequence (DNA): TGCAGTGCTGGCCTGGAGGGGGGCTACACCTTC.

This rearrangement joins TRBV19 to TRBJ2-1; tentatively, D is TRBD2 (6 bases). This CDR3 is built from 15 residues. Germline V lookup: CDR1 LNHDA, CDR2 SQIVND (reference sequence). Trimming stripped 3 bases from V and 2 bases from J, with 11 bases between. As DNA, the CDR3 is TGTGCCAGTAGTATGGTTAGCGGAGCCTACAATGAGCAGTTCTTC. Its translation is CASSMVSGAYNEQFF.

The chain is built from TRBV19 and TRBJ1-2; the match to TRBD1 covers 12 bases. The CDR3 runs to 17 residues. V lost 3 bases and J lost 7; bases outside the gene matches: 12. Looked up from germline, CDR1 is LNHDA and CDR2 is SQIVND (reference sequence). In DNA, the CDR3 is TGTGCCAGTAGTATTGTTGGGACAGGGGGCAGTGGGAGTGGCTACACCTTC. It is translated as CASSIVGTGGSGSGYTF.